This is a list of T cell receptor beta chains from one sample in a study of blood T cell repertoires in COVID-19. Here immunoSEQ multiplex PCR was the method, and the copy in TCRdb shows in-frame clones only, minus some. This sample has roughly 220,000 clones, with about 88% found just once. The sample comprised peripheral blood. All receptors derive from a man in his 60s with acute or convalescent COVID-19. Each CDR3 is given with its conserved first and last residue. Each record gives: D gene, clone size, J gene, V gene, CDR3 DNA, CDR3 protein. The D gene is left open where the match is weak. Rows give clone size only sometimes, using once, few, many, or a class for an expanded clone.

.	.	TRBJ2-7	TRBV5-1	TGCGCCAGCAGCTCACAGGGGAGGCCCCTCTACGAGCAGTACTTC	CASSSQGRPLYEQYF
TRBD1	.	TRBJ1-6	TRBV5-5	TGTGCCAGCAGCCCCGGGACAGGGGGCGGTAATTCACCCCTCCACTTT	CASSPGTGGGNSPLHF
TRBD1	.	TRBJ1-3	TRBV6-5	TGTGCCAGCAGTTACTCGAACAGGGGCTCTGGAAACACCATATATTTT	CASSYSNRGSGNTIYF
.	.	TRBJ2-5	TRBV21-1	TGTGCCAGCACCCTGGAGGTTACAGGGGGTACCGGGGAGGAGACCCAGTACTTC	CASTLEVTGGTGEETQYF
.	.	TRBJ2-2	TRBV7-2	TGTGCCAGCAGCCACCCCCCGTCGCTTACGTCGGCGAACACCGGGGAGCTGTTTTTT	CASSHPPSLTSANTGELFF
TRBD1	.	TRBJ2-5	TRBV24-1	TGTGCCACCAGCCACGACAGGGGAGAGACCCAGTACTTC	CATSHDRGETQYF
.	few	TRBJ1-3	TRBV9	TGTGCCAGCAGCGTATCTGGGGGCGACTCTGGAAACACCATATATTTT	CASSVSGGDSGNTIYF
.	.	TRBJ2-7	TRBV6-6	TGTGCCAGCGTCGGGGGCTACGAGCAGTACTTC	CASVGGYEQYF
.	.	TRBJ2-3	TRBV20-1	TGCAGTGCTAGTGTGGGGGCGGGCACAGATACGCAGTATTTT	CSASVGAGTDTQYF
.	.	TRBJ1-1	TRBV11-3	TGTGCCAGCAGCTCACCCCCGGACGGGGGGACCACTGAAGCTTTCTTT	CASSSPPDGGTTEAFF
.	.	TRBJ2-2	TRBV5-1	TGCGCCAGCAGCATGGACAGTCGGGGGGAGCTGTTTTTT	CASSMDSRGELFF
TRBD1	.	TRBJ1-1	TRBV11-2	TGTGCCAGCAGCTTAGGGGACAGGACGGAAGCTTTCTTT	CASSLGDRTEAFF
.	once	TRBJ1-5	TRBV30	TGTGCCTGGAGCCCCGGGAGGGGAGGGTATCAGCCCCAGCATTTT	CAWSPGRGGYQPQHF
TRBD1	.	TRBJ2-3	TRBV4-3	TGCGCCAGCAGCCAAGGGGGACAGGGTTCGCAGTATTTT	CASSQGGQGSQYF
TRBD2	.	TRBJ2-7	TRBV28	TGTGCCAGCACCACCGGGGCCAGCGGGGCCTACGAGCAGTACTTC	CASTTGASGAYEQYF
TRBD1	.	TRBJ1-6	TRBV19	TGTGCCAGTAGTGCAGGGGGACAGATTAATTCACCCCTCCACTTT	CASSAGGQINSPLHF
TRBD1	.	TRBJ2-7	TRBV7-6	TGTGCCAGCAGCTTAGCTGGACAGGGAGCCTACGAGCAGTACTTC	CASSLAGQGAYEQYF
.	.	TRBJ1-1	TRBV7-2	TGTGCCAGCAGCTTAGGTCAGGGGTCAATGAACACTGAAGCTTTCTTT	CASSLGQGSMNTEAFF
TRBD1	few	TRBJ1-1	TRBV29-1	TGCAGCGCCGGACAGGGAGCCAACACTGAAGCTTTCTTT	CSAGQGANTEAFF
.	.	TRBJ2-6	TRBV2	TGTGCCGCGAGACACAGGGCCTCTGGGGCCAACGTCCTGACTTTC	CAARHRASGANVLTF
.	.	TRBJ1-4	TRBV19	TGTGCCAGTAGCCCAATAGGGGTCACTAATGAAAAACTGTTTTTT	CASSPIGVTNEKLFF
.	.	TRBJ2-1	TRBV7-2	TGTGCCAGCAGCCCTCACATGGGGGGTGATGAGCAGTTCTTC	CASSPHMGGDEQFF
.	.	TRBJ1-6	TRBV5-8	TGTGCCAGCAGCTTGGCGGAGAGCTCCTATAATTCACCCCTCCACTTT	CASSLAESSYNSPLHF
TRBD2	.	TRBJ2-5	TRBV11-2	TGTGCCAGCAGCTTAGGACTAGCGGGGGAAGAGACCCAGTACTTC	CASSLGLAGEETQYF
TRBD1	.	TRBJ2-4	TRBV18	TGTGCCAGCTCCGGCTACTCCGGGACAGGTCTACTAGCCAAAAACATTCAGTACTTC	CASSGYSGTGLLAKNIQYF
.	.	TRBJ1-5	TRBV6-1	TGTGCCAGCAGTGAACGGTTGAAGGGGACCCAGCATTTT	CASSERLKGTQHF
TRBD2	.	TRBJ2-3	TRBV29-1	TGCAGCGCCCCCCTCAGCGGGGGGCCCGGTACGCAGTATTTT	CSAPLSGGPGTQYF
.	.	TRBJ2-3	TRBV20-1	TGCAGTGCTAGTGTGGGTCGGGGTATTGATACGCAGTATTTT	CSASVGRGIDTQYF
.	.	TRBJ2-2	TRBV2	TGTGCCGGCACACCCCGGACAGTCAGGACCGGGGAGCTGTTTTTT	CAGTPRTVRTGELFF
TRBD1	.	TRBJ2-7	TRBV19	TGTGCCAGTAGTATAGCAGCGGGACAGGGCCAGCCCTACGAGCAGTACTTC	CASSIAAGQGQPYEQYF
TRBD1	.	TRBJ2-7	TRBV30	TGTGCCTGGAGTGTAGGACAGGGATCCTACGAGCAGTACTTC	CAWSVGQGSYEQYF
.	.	TRBJ2-5	TRBV7-9	TGTGCCAGCAGCTTTTATGGAAGAGGCCAAGAGACCCAGTACTTC	CASSFYGRGQETQYF
.	.	TRBJ2-1	TRBV28	TGTGCCAGCAGAAAAGGGGGTACCTACAATGAGCAGTTCTTC	CASRKGGTYNEQFF
TRBD2	.	TRBJ2-2	TRBV7-3	TGTGCCAGCAGCTTCGAATCTAGCGGGGGCCTTAACACCGGGGAGCTGTTTTTT	CASSFESSGGLNTGELFF
TRBD1	.	TRBJ1-2	TRBV15	TGTGCCACCAGCAAGGACAGGGAGGGGGGCTATGGCTACACCTTC	CATSKDREGGYGYTF
TRBD1	few	TRBJ1-1	TRBV3-1/TRBV3-2	TGTGCCAGCAGCCCGGGACAGGGGGCCCCGAACACTGAAGCTTTCTTT	CASSPGQGAPNTEAFF